This TCR beta chain derives from a study of monozygotic twins with inflammatory bowel disease. General study findings and limits: Variability in patient repertoires may have come partly from differing immunosuppressive treatments.

As to this clonotype: Its antigen is as yet unknown.

UMIs incorporating a 6-nucleotide sample barcode were appended by means of template switching. TCRdb re-called the 5' RACE reads and gives one entry per CDR3 protein, without DNA. Its clone listing holds 200,000 to 250,000 distinct CDR3 sequences. The CDR3 is made up of 15 amino acids. The chain couples TRBV12-3 or TRBV12-4 to TRBJ2-5; the TRBD2 assignment by TCRdb is unverifiable without DNA. The sequenced sample consisted of blood. This TCR was recovered from a human donor with ulcerative colitis or Crohn's disease, or a healthy co-twin of an affected twin (not recorded which). The CDR3 loop is CPSSAGLAGGETQYF.